Reported below is one T cell receptor beta chain. This sample was taken from a study of blood T cell repertoires in COVID-19. Study-level background: Sample material is recorded as cDNA or gDNA derived from T cells, B-cell-depleted T cells, or PBMCs.

Seattle enrolled patients during active infection and tracked them longitudinally. CDR1 is LNHDA and CDR2 is SQIVND in the germline V gene (reference sequence). The CDR3 contains 14 residues. V was trimmed by 6 bases and J by 4 bases, leaving 16 bases between them. In the original workflow: By means of reference gene primer amplification, nucleated cell counts were estimated. Produced via immunoSEQ multiplex PCR; TCRdb's table is partial and in-frame only. Clone size and the V and J calls come from that table; the DNA yielded D and trimming. The sample comprises roughly 170,000 clones, approximately 87% of which are singletons, and roughly an eighth rests with the top ten.

The specimen sequenced was peripheral blood. This sequence joins TRBV19 and TRBJ2-7, with TRBD1 as a possible D gene (6 bases). The sequence came from a woman between 65 and 79 years old with COVID-19, enrolled during active disease. The CDR3 loop is CASSNRAQSYEQYF. CDR3 DNA sequence: TGTGCCAGTAGCAACAGGGCCCAATCTTACGAGCAGTACTTC.